This TCR beta chain was sequenced during a study of cytomegalovirus exposure and HLA in healthy donors. Study findings and constraints: Analyses of presence and absence presupposed an approximately uniform sequencing depth across donors.

Concerning this clone: Its specificity is not known.

PCR involved 60 Vbeta and 13 Jbeta primers. Sequencing used immunoSEQ multiplex PCR; TCRdb keeps in-frame clones, though not all of them. The table lists about 160,000 clones, roughly 76% of them singletons. The source material was PBMCs. The receptor comes from a woman in her forties or fifties in good health and CMV-seronegative.

CDR3 coding DNA: TGTGCCAGCTCCCTGGGGACAGGGAACACTGAAGCTTTCTTT. It yields the protein CASSLGTGNTEAFF. The V call is TRBV18, the J call TRBJ1-1; 8 nucleotides agree with TRBD1. The V gene end was trimmed by 6 bases and the J gene end by 1 base; junction bases not matched to a gene: 4. CDR1 and CDR2 (germline): KGHSH, LQKENI. The CDR3 contains 14 residues.